These T cell receptor beta chains were read from a single sample in a study of blood T cell repertoires in COVID-19. Clones were read by immunoSEQ multiplex PCR, and TCRdb kept only the in-frame ones, dropping some. The table shows some 530,000 clones, with more than 85% occurring only once. The source material was PBMCs or T cells enriched from blood (not recorded which). These receptors were taken from an older woman who had recovered from COVID-19. The CDR3 runs from the conserved cysteine through the conserved F or W. The D gene is left open where the match is weak. Clone size, where shown, is once, few, many, or a class for clones that have expanded.

>TRBD1|TRBV24-1|TRBJ1-2|NA
TGTGCCACCAGTGGCCTAACAGGGGAAGACTATGGCTACACCTTC
CATSGLTGEDYGYTF
>NA|TRBV7-2|TRBJ2-1|NA
TGTGCCAGCAGCTTAATACAGGGGGGGGAGCAGTTCTTC
CASSLIQGGEQFF
>TRBD1|TRBV28|TRBJ1-2|NA
TGTGCCAGCAGTCCCGGACAGGCCAACTATGGCTACACCTTC
CASSPGQANYGYTF
>TRBD2|TRBV7-2|TRBJ2-1|NA
TGTGCCAGCAGGAAGGGGGGACTAGTCCCCTACAATGAGCAGTTCTTC
CASRKGGLVPYNEQFF
>NA|TRBV6-1|TRBJ1-5|NA
TGTGCCAGCAGTGAAGTAATGGGGCAGGGTCAGCCCCAGCATTTT
CASSEVMGQGQPQHF
>NA|TRBV11-2|TRBJ1-5|NA
TGTGCCAGCAGTTTCGACATCAATCAGCCCCAGCATTTT
CASSFDINQPQHF
>TRBD1|TRBV29-1|TRBJ1-1|NA
TGCAGCGTTCAAGGGACAGGGAACACTGAAGCTTTCTTT
CSVQGTGNTEAFF
>NA|TRBV7-8|TRBJ1-3|few
TGTGCCAGCAGCTTACAAAACACCATATATTTT
CASSLQNTIYF
>TRBD2|TRBV5-1|TRBJ2-1|NA
TGCGCCAGCAGCACCTTTAGCGGGGGGGCCGCTTCCTCCTACAATGAGCAGTTCTTC
CASSTFSGGAASSYNEQFF
>TRBD2|TRBV4-2|TRBJ2-7|NA
TGTGCCAGCAGCCGCTCTAGCGGGGGACAGTACGAGCAGTACTTC
CASSRSSGGQYEQYF
>NA|TRBV24-1|TRBJ1-5|NA
TGTGCCACCAGTTCAGGTGGAACCCTGGCGCGGCCCCAGCATTTT
CATSSGGTLARPQHF
>NA|TRBV28|TRBJ1-2|NA
TGTGCCAGCAGGACCCCTAAGGACACCTCTTATGGCTACACCTTC
CASRTPKDTSYGYTF
>NA|TRBV27|TRBJ1-2|NA
TGTGCCAGCAGTTTAACGGGGATCCATGGCTACACCTTC
CASSLTGIHGYTF
>TRBD2|TRBV5-4|TRBJ2-3|NA
TGTGCCAGCAGCTTACCGGGACTAGCGGGGGGGCCGGGCACAGATACGCAGTATTTT
CASSLPGLAGGPGTDTQYF
>TRBD1|TRBV19|TRBJ2-2|NA
TGTGCCAGCGGGACAGTCCATAACACCGGGGAGCTGTTTTTT
CASGTVHNTGELFF
>TRBD1|TRBV29-1|TRBJ1-1|NA
TGCAGCGTTGCCGAACAGGGGACGGGTGAAGCTTTCTTT
CSVAEQGTGEAFF
>TRBD2|TRBV9|TRBJ2-1|NA
TGTGCCAGCAGCGCCGGGACTAGCGGGGAGCGTGAGCAGTTCTTC
CASSAGTSGEREQFF
>TRBD1|TRBV5-1|TRBJ2-1|NA
TGCGCCAGCAGCTTCACCGGGACAGGGCTTTTCGATGAGCAGTTCTTC
CASSFTGTGLFDEQFF
>TRBD1|TRBV2|TRBJ1-1|NA
TGTGCCAGCACCACTCTTCGGACAGGGAGTGTTGAAGCTTTCTTT
CASTTLRTGSVEAFF
>NA|TRBV10-3|TRBJ1-3|NA
TGTGCCATCAGCGATCCCGGACTTGGAGGAAACACCATATATTTT
CAISDPGLGGNTIYF
>NA|TRBV29-1|TRBJ1-1|NA
TGCAGCGTTGAACAGGGAGGCACTGAAGCTTTCTTT
CSVEQGGTEAFF
>TRBD1|TRBV5-1|TRBJ1-2|NA
TGCGCCAGCAGCTGGAGCCAGGGGGGCTATGGCTACACCTTC
CASSWSQGGYGYTF
>TRBD1|TRBV24-1|TRBJ1-1|NA
TGTGCCACCAGCACTAACAGGGGGCGCATCACTGAAGCTTTCTTT
CATSTNRGRITEAFF
>NA|TRBV3-1/TRBV3-2|TRBJ1-2|few
TGTGCCAGCAGCCAAGCACAGAACTATGGCTACACCTTC
CASSQAQNYGYTF
>TRBD1|TRBV6-5|TRBJ1-2|NA
TGTGCCAGCAGTAGGGACAGGGTAAACTATGGCTACACCTTC
CASSRDRVNYGYTF
>NA|TRBV9|TRBJ2-5|NA
TGTGCCAGCAGCGCGACTACACAAGAGACCCAGTACTTC
CASSATTQETQYF
>NA|TRBV11-2|TRBJ1-1|NA
TGTGCCAGCAGCTCCCTCGGGGTCCCGATGGCTGAAGCTTTCTTT
CASSSLGVPMAEAFF
>TRBD1|TRBV6-5|TRBJ2-3|NA
TGTGCCAGCAGTTACTCGGCAGGGGGATTAGATACGCAGTATTTT
CASSYSAGGLDTQYF
>TRBD1|TRBV5-1|TRBJ2-3|NA
TGCGCCAGCAGCCTAGGACAGGGGGAAGGAGATACGCAGTATTTT
CASSLGQGEGDTQYF
>NA|TRBV2|TRBJ1-3|NA
TGTGCCAGCAGTACCACCCCGTGGGGGGGAGCGGGCGGAAACACCATATATTTT
CASSTTPWGGAGGNTIYF
>TRBD1|TRBV7-2|TRBJ1-1|NA
TGTGCCAGCAGCCCGCAGGGACAGGGGTTCACTGAAGCTTTCTTT
CASSPQGQGFTEAFF
>TRBD2|TRBV5-4|TRBJ2-1|NA
TGTGCCAGCAGTTTCGGGACTAGCGGTTTCAATGAGCAGTTCTTC
CASSFGTSGFNEQFF
>NA|TRBV19|TRBJ2-5|NA
TGTGCCAGTAGTCCGGCCGGGACTTCGAAAGAGACCCAGTACTTC
CASSPAGTSKETQYF
>NA|TRBV30|TRBJ1-5|NA
TGTGCCTGGACGACAGGATTCGATCAGCCCCAGCATTTT
CAWTTGFDQPQHF
>TRBD1|TRBV5-1|TRBJ2-4|NA
TGCGCCAGCAGCACCGGGACAGGGGGGTACATTCAGTACTTC
CASSTGTGGYIQYF
>TRBD1|TRBV18|TRBJ2-5|NA
TGTGCCAGCTCACGGGGACAGGCCGGCTTAGAGACCCAGTACTTC
CASSRGQAGLETQYF
>NA|TRBV6-6|TRBJ2-7|NA
TGTGCCAGCAGCCCGGACTTTGGGGTACCCTACGAGCAGTACTTC
CASSPDFGVPYEQYF
>NA|TRBV29-1|TRBJ1-2|NA
TGCAGCGCCCAAGGCCAGGGGCTCACTAACTATGGCTACACCTTC
CSAQGQGLTNYGYTF
>NA|TRBV30|TRBJ2-2|NA
TGTGCCTGGAGTGTACTGTTCACCGGGGAGCTGTTTTTT
CAWSVLFTGELFF
>NA|TRBV6-5|TRBJ2-5|NA
TGTGCCAGCACCTCTCCGGGTGGGGAGACCCAGTACTTC
CASTSPGGETQYF
>NA|TRBV3-1/TRBV3-2|TRBJ1-1|NA
TGTGCCAGCAGCCAAGGGGGCTGGGACACTGAAGCTTTCTTT
CASSQGGWDTEAFF
>NA|TRBV14|TRBJ2-1|NA
TGTGCCAGCAGCCGAGACATCTACAATGAGCAGTTCTTC
CASSRDIYNEQFF
>TRBD1|TRBV6-5|TRBJ1-6|NA
TGTGCCAGCAGTTACTCGAGGACAGGTCATTCACCCCTCCACTTT
CASSYSRTGHSPLHF
>TRBD1|TRBV19|TRBJ1-2|NA
TGTGCCAGTAGTATGGGACAGGGGGCTATCAACTATGGCTACACCTTC
CASSMGQGAINYGYTF
>TRBD1|TRBV2|TRBJ1-6|NA
TGTGCCAGCAGTGAAGCATGGGACAGTATTAATTCACCCCTCCACTTT
CASSEAWDSINSPLHF
>NA|TRBV3-1/TRBV3-2|TRBJ2-3|NA
TGTGCCAGCAGCCAAGTTGTAGCCAGGGGAGATACGCAGTATTTT
CASSQVVARGDTQYF
>TRBD1|TRBV29-1|TRBJ1-1|NA
TGCAGCATAGGACAGGGCGGGACTGAAGCTTTCTTT
CSIGQGGTEAFF
>TRBD2|TRBV7-9|TRBJ2-4|NA
TGTGCCAGCAGCTCCGCGGGGGGGGCGCCCGAGTACTTC
CASSSAGGAPEYF
>NA|TRBV5-1|TRBJ1-3|NA
TGCGCCAGCAGCTTGGGGGGAGGGAGCCCTACCTCTGGAAACACCATATATTTT
CASSLGGGSPTSGNTIYF
>NA|TRBV3-1/TRBV3-2|TRBJ2-5|few
TGTGCCAGCAGCCTGGGACTCCCAGGGGAGACCCAGTACTTC
CASSLGLPGETQYF
>TRBD1|TRBV9|TRBJ1-1|once
TGTGCCAGCAGCCCCCAGGGGGCCGAAGCTTTCTTT
CASSPQGAEAFF
>TRBD2|TRBV2|TRBJ2-1|NA
TGTGCCAGCAACCGAGATAGCGGGGGGCAGGGCAATGAGCAGTTCTTC
CASNRDSGGQGNEQFF
>NA|TRBV6-1|TRBJ2-5|NA
TGTGCCAGCAGTGAAGTACCCGGCTGGTTGCAGGGGATCTCCCAAGAGACCCAGTACTTC
CASSEVPGWLQGISQETQYF
>NA|TRBV2|TRBJ1-6|NA
TGTGCCAGCAGTGAGAGGGGAGGCAATAATTCACCCCTCCACTTT
CASSERGGNNSPLHF
>NA|TRBV13|TRBJ2-2|NA
TGTGCCAGCAGCGCCCGGGCCCGGGGGACCAGCGGGGAGCTGTTTTTT
CASSARARGTSGELFF
>NA|TRBV6-4|TRBJ1-4|NA
TGTGCCAGCAGTGGGCACATAGCGGGGGCAACTAATGAAAAACTGTTTTTT
CASSGHIAGATNEKLFF
>TRBD1|TRBV5-1|TRBJ2-7|NA
TGCGCCAGCAGTTTGACAGGGGTCTCCTACGAGCAGTACTTC
CASSLTGVSYEQYF
>TRBD2|TRBV5-1|TRBJ2-1|NA
TGCGCCAGCAGCTTCCAGGGACTATACAATGAGCAGTTCTTC
CASSFQGLYNEQFF
>NA|TRBV7-6|TRBJ2-1|NA
TGTGCCAGCAGCTCTGGGCGTTTTAATGAGCAGTTCTTC
CASSSGRFNEQFF
>TRBD1|TRBV3-1/TRBV3-2|TRBJ1-2|NA
TGTGCCAGCAGCCGGGGACAGGGTAGCTATGGCTACACCTTC
CASSRGQGSYGYTF